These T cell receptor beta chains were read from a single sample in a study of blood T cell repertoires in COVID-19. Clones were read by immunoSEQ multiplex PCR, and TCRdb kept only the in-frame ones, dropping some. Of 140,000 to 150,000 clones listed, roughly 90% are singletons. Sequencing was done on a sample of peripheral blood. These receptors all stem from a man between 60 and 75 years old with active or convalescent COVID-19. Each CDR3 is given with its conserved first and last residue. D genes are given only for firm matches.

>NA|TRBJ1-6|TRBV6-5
TGTGCCAGCGGACAGCCTAATTCACCCCTCCACTTT
CASGQPNSPLHF
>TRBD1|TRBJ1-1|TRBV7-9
TGTGCCAGCAGCTTAAGGGGACAGCCCACTGAAGCTTTCTTT
CASSLRGQPTEAFF
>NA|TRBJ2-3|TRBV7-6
TGTGCCAGCAGCGCTGGGGGCACCCCCACAGATACGCAGTATTTT
CASSAGGTPTDTQYF
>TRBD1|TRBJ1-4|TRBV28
TGTGCCAGCAACCCCCGGGACAGGGGTGTAGAAAAACTGTTTTTT
CASNPRDRGVEKLFF
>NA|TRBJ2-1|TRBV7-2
TGTGCCAGCAGCTTAGAAGAGCGGCCCTACAATGAGCAGTTCTTC
CASSLEERPYNEQFF
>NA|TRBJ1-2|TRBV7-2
TGTGCCAGCAGCTTATTTATCCGACAGTCTTACTATGGCTACACCTTC
CASSLFIRQSYYGYTF
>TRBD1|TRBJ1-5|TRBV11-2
TGTGCCAGCAGCTTAGGAGGACAGGGAGTTCAGCCCCAGCATTTT
CASSLGGQGVQPQHF
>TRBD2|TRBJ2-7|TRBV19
TGTGCCAGTAGTCCTCACCTCAGGCTAGCGGGAGTCTACGAGCAGTACTTC
CASSPHLRLAGVYEQYF
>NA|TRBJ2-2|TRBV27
TGTGCCAGCAGCCCCTCCCCAGGGTCATACACCGGGGAGCTGTTTTTT
CASSPSPGSYTGELFF
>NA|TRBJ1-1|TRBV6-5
TGTGCCAGCAGCCGACAGGTAGCTACACTTGAAGCTTTCTTT
CASSRQVATLEAFF